The 26 T cell receptor beta chains given below trace back to one sample, sequenced in a study of T cell changes during pregnancy in multiple sclerosis. The method was immunoSEQ multiplex PCR; TCRdb's version includes in-frame clones alone and lacks a portion of them. Of some 59,000 clones in the sample, about 90% were seen once. Here the sequenced sample was peripheral blood, taken in the third trimester of pregnancy. The receptors were sampled from a female donor in good health, enrolled as a control in a pregnancy study.

The chain carries TRBV29-1 and TRBJ2-5, with D perhaps TRBD2 (6 bases). Trimming removed 2 bases at V and 3 bases at J, with 16 bases between. The CDR3 runs to 15 residues. Germline V gene sequence: CDR1 SQVTM, CDR2 ANQGSEA. CDR3 region: CSVENVASAEETQYF. The CDR3 region has the DNA TGCAGCGTTGAAAATGTGGCTAGCGCTGAAGAGACCCAGTACTTC. Using reference TRBV29-1 and TRBJ2-5 for the parts outside the CDR3, the full variable domain is SAVISQKPSRDICQRGTSLTIQCQVDSQVTMMFWYRQQPGQSLTLIATANQGSEATYESGFVIDKFPISRPNLTFSTLTVSNMSPEDSSIYLCSVENVASAEETQYFGPGTRLLVL.

The V call is TRBV27, the J call TRBJ2-5, with a tentative D call TRBD2 (6 bases). Germline V gene lookup returns CDR1 MNHEY and CDR2 SMNVEV (reference sequence). V lost 2 bases and J 5 bases, leaving 15 bases between the germline ends. This CDR3 contains 15 residues. This CDR3 is CASSLPGLPRETQYF. The DNA for the CDR3 is TGTGCCAGCAGTTTACCGGGACTCCCTAGGGAGACCCAGTACTTC.

This clone occurred a few times. The V gene is TRBV30, the J gene TRBJ1-3; 7 nucleotides agree with TRBD1. The CDR3 has 13 amino acids. V shed 6 bases, J shed 1 base, and the junction held 3 bases outside the gene matches. Germline V gene data show CDR1 as GTSNPN and CDR2 as SVGIG (reference sequence). CDR3 in DNA: TGTGCCTGTGACAGGGCATCTGGAAACACCATATATTTT. Protein sequence: CACDRASGNTIYF.

The chain has TRBV4-3 and TRBJ2-1; TRBD1 aligns across 8 bases. Trimming removed 4 bases from V and 0 bases from J; junction bases left unmatched: 5. The CDR3 is 16 residues long. The V gene's germline CDR1 is LGHNA and CDR2 YSLEER. CDR3 protein: CASSREGQGSYNEQFF. The CDR3 DNA sequence: TGCGCCAGCAGCCGCGAAGGACAGGGCTCCTACAATGAGCAGTTCTTC.

The J gene is TRBJ2-1, the V gene TRBV2; 9 bases line up with TRBD1. Trimming took 8 bases from V and 4 from J; bases not matched to a gene: 6. Germline V CDR1 and CDR2: SNHLY, FYNNEI. The CDR3 length is 14 residues. As DNA, the CDR3 is TGTGCCAGCCTCCGGGACAGGGTTTACAATGAGCAGTTCTTC. Translation: CASLRDRVYNEQFF.

Concerning this clone: The sample carries other DNA sequences with the same CDR3. The chain is built from TRBV6-1 and TRBJ2-7; 7 nucleotides align to TRBD2. This CDR3 has 15 amino acids. After removal of 4 bases from V and 0 bases from J, the junction contained 6 bases not matched to a gene. From germline, CDR1 is MNHNS and CDR2 SASEGT. The CDR3 nucleotides read TGTGCCAGCAGTGGGGGTGGCGGGAGCTCCTACGAGCAGTACTTC. Amino acids: CASSGGGGSSYEQYF.

The CDR3 protein is CSVVGLANTEAFF. The CDR3 DNA reads as TGCAGCGTTGTTGGTTTGGCGAACACTGAAGCTTTCTTT. The V gene is TRBV29-1, the J gene TRBJ1-1; D remains unclear. Germline CDR1 SQVTM, CDR2 ANQGSEA. V shed 4 bases and J shed 1 base, with 10 bases lying between them. This CDR3 is built from 13 residues.

In this sample, this clone turned up a few times. V is TRBV19 and J is TRBJ1-2; no firm D call. The CDR3 is made up of 11 amino acids. V was pared by 7 bases and J by 4 bases, with 7 bases between. CDR1 and CDR2 from the germline V gene are LNHDA and SQIVND (reference sequence). CDR3 in amino acids: CASITSYGYTF. In DNA, the CDR3 is TGTGCCAGTATTACGAGCTATGGCTACACCTTC. Variable domain in full (rest from reference TRBV19 and TRBJ1-2): DGGITQSPKYLFRKEGQNVTLSCEQNLNHDAMYWYRQDPGQGLRLIYYSQIVNDFQKGDIAEGYSVSREKKESFPLTVTSAQKNPTAFYLCASITSYGYTFGSGTRLTVV.

The V call is TRBV6-5, the J call TRBJ2-7, with 9 positions matching TRBD2. J was trimmed by 3 bases and V by 8 bases; bases with no gene match: 8. CDR3 size: 14 residues. Per the germline V gene, CDR1 is MNHEY and CDR2 is SVGAGI. CDR3 sequence reads: CASQPLAGNYEQYF. CDR3 sequence (DNA): TGTGCCAGCCAGCCCCTAGCGGGGAACTACGAGCAGTACTTC.

The chain couples TRBV9 to TRBJ2-5, with D perhaps TRBD2 (7 bases). The V gene lost 0 bases and the J gene lost 1 base, with 10 bases spanning the gap. The CDR3 runs to 15 residues. Germline V CDR1 and CDR2: SGDLS, YYNGEE. CDR3 nucleotides: TGTGCCAGCAGCGTAGGAGGGGGGGTCCAAGAGACCCAGTACTTC. Encoded protein: CASSVGGGVQETQYF. Full variable domain (missing parts from reference TRBV9 and TRBJ2-5): DSGVTQTPKHLITATGQRVTLRCSPRSGDLSVYWYQQSLDQGLQFLIQYYNGEERAKGNILERFSAQQFPDLHSELNLSSLELGDSALYFCASSVGGGVQETQYFGPGTRLLVL.

This chain uses TRBV18 with TRBJ1-6, with 9 bases identical to TRBD1. The CDR3 is 15 amino acids. J gave up 9 bases and V 6 bases, and 9 bases lay outside the gene matches. CDR1 and CDR2 (germline): KGHSH, LQKENI. DNA of the CDR3: TGTGCCAGCTCGCCCGGACAGGGGCCAAGTTCACCCCTCCACTTT. It is translated as CASSPGQGPSSPLHF.

V is TRBV2 and J is TRBJ2-7, with D possibly TRBD2 on 6 matching bases. With 7 bases removed from V and 7 bases from J, the gap between germline ends came to 17 bases. The CDR3 is 13 amino acids. CDR1 and CDR2 (germline): SNHLY, FYNNEI. This chain's CDR3 is CASTGRGSGEQYF. The DNA for the CDR3 is TGTGCCAGCACCGGACGGGGGTCGGGAGAGCAGTACTTC.

The chain is built from TRBV6-6 and TRBJ2-5; D unresolved. The CDR3 is 14 residues long. Trimming pared 2 bases from V and 0 bases from J, leaving 7 bases between. The germline gives CDR1 MNHNY, CDR2 SVGAGI (reference sequence). For the CDR3, the DNA is TGTGCCAGCAGTTACACCGGTTACCAAGAGACCCAGTACTTC. Translated, it gives CASSYTGYQETQYF.

V usage is TRBV6-1 and J usage is TRBJ1-2; 7 bases match TRBD1. The V segment lost 6 bases and the J segment 6 bases; nucleotides outside the gene matches: 10. Germline CDR1 is MNHNS and CDR2 is SASEGT. This CDR3 comprises 14 residues. The CDR3 DNA follows: TGTGCCAGCAGGGGGGTAGGGGGCGCAGATGGCTACACCTTC. Translated, it gives CASRGVGGADGYTF.

A few counts support this clone. The J gene is TRBJ1-2, the V gene TRBV19, with TRBD1 matching 11 bases. V shed 6 bases and J 10 bases; nucleotides not matched to a gene: 10. Germline V gene lookup returns CDR1 LNHDA and CDR2 SQIVND (reference sequence). This CDR3 has 14 amino acids. The CDR3 sequence: CASRPQGTGGTYTF. CDR3 coding DNA: TGTGCCAGTAGGCCGCAGGGGACAGGGGGAACCTACACCTTC.

This clone was seen a single time. The gene calls are TRBV12-5 and TRBJ1-2; D is possibly TRBD1 (6 bases). This CDR3 has 18 amino acids. With 2 bases removed from V and 0 bases from J, the gap between germline ends came to 19 bases. Germline V gene lookup returns CDR1 LGHNT and CDR2 FRNRAP. Here the CDR3 DNA reads TGTGCTAGTGGTTTGCCCCCCCCCGGACAGATAGCTAACTATGGCTACACCTTC. This translates into CASGLPPPGQIANYGYTF.

The gene calls are TRBV7-9 and TRBJ1-3, with D possibly matching TRBD1 (6 bases). There are 16 residues in the CDR3. V was cut by 4 bases and J by 0 bases, with 13 bases left in between. Germline V gives CDR1 SEHNR, CDR2 FQNEAQ (reference sequence). The CDR3 DNA sequence: TGTGCCAGCAGCTCGATTAAGGACAGCTCTGGAAACACCATATATTTT. It translates to CASSSIKDSSGNTIYF.

This chain connects TRBV2 to TRBJ1-2; 10 nucleotides align to TRBD1. Germline lookup yields CDR1 SNHLY and CDR2 FYNNEI. This CDR3 is 15 amino acids long. With 5 bases clipped from V and 2 bases from J, the junction kept 5 bases outside the gene matches. This chain's CDR3 is CASSRPGQGNYGYTF. The DNA of the CDR3 is TGTGCCAGCAGTCGCCCGGGACAGGGGAACTATGGCTACACCTTC.

In this sample, this clone turned up a few times. The V and J genes are TRBV2 and TRBJ1-1; D not resolved. CDR1 and CDR2 (germline): SNHLY, FYNNEI. This CDR3 spans 11 amino acids. V dropped 8 bases and J dropped 4 bases, with 8 bases sitting between them. This chain's CDR3 is CASHVATEAFF. The CDR3 DNA follows: TGTGCCAGCCACGTAGCCACTGAAGCTTTCTTT.

The chain links TRBV5-4 to TRBJ2-2, with 11 bases lining up with TRBD2. Per germline, CDR1 SGHNT and CDR2 YYREEE (reference sequence). The CDR3 totals 15 residues. J gave up 4 bases and V 5 bases, and 4 bases lay outside the gene matches. For the CDR3, the DNA is TGTGCCAGCAGGAGCGGGACTAGCGGCACCGGGGAGCTGTTTTTT. Amino acids: CASRSGTSGTGELFF. Together with reference TRBV5-4 and TRBJ2-2, the CDR3 gives the full variable domain: ETGVTQSPTHLIKTRGQQVTLRCSSQSGHNTVSWYQQALGQGPQFIFQYYREEENGRGNFPPRFSGLQFPNYSSELNVNALELDDSALYLCASRSGTSGTGELFFGEGSRLTVL.

V and J are TRBV18 and TRBJ1-2, with D perhaps TRBD1 (6 bases). The CDR3 contains 12 residues. V lost 2 bases to trimming and J lost 6 bases, with 7 bases between them. Germline V lookup: CDR1 KGHSH, CDR2 LQKENI. In DNA form, the CDR3 reads TGTGCCAGCTCACCAAACAGGGATGGCTACACCTTC. This sequence encodes CASSPNRDGYTF.

V is TRBV6-5 and J is TRBJ2-2; no clear D. The CDR3 is 16 residues long. The V end lost 0 bases, the J end lost 0 bases, and 8 bases lay between the germline ends. CDR1 MNHEY and CDR2 SVGAGI come from the germline V gene. The CDR3 DNA is TGTGCCAGCAGTTACTCCACTACTGCGAACACCGGGGAGCTGTTTTTT. Translating gives CASSYSTTANTGELFF.

The chain employs TRBV27 and TRBJ1-2, with 7 bases that match TRBD1. This CDR3 spans 15 amino acids. Trimming cost V 2 bases and J 5 bases; bases outside gene matches: 8. CDR1 and CDR2 from the germline V gene are MNHEY and SMNVEV (reference sequence). CDR3 nucleotide sequence: TGTGCCAGCAGTTTAACGACAGGGCGCGGGTATGGCTACACCTTC. It translates to CASSLTTGRGYGYTF.

The genes are TRBV11-2 and TRBJ2-7; 8 nucleotides align to TRBD1. This CDR3 has 17 amino acids. The V gene end was trimmed by 1 base and the J gene end by 0 bases; junction bases not matched to a gene: 8. CDR1 and CDR2 (germline): SGHAT, FQNNGV. The CDR3 bases are TGTGCCAGCAGCTTAGGCCTACCGGGACAGGTCTCCTACGAGCAGTACTTC. Its protein product is CASSLGLPGQVSYEQYF.

V usage is TRBV27 and J usage is TRBJ2-6; 7 bases agree with TRBD2. CDR1 and CDR2 from the germline V gene are MNHEY and SMNVEV (reference sequence). The CDR3 is made up of 17 amino acids. The V gene end was trimmed by 6 bases and the J gene end by 4 bases; junction bases not matched to a gene: 12. CDR3 sequence reads: CASRPRGEGRGANVLTF. The CDR3 DNA reads TGTGCCAGCAGGCCGCGAGGGGAGGGCAGAGGGGCCAACGTCCTGACTTTC.

V and J are TRBV29-1 and TRBJ2-2, with TRBD1 as a possible D gene (6 bases). This CDR3 region has 13 residues. With 2 bases removed from V and 7 bases from J, the gap between germline ends came to 11 bases. Looked up from germline, CDR1 is SQVTM and CDR2 is ANQGSEA. DNA of the CDR3: TGCAGCGTTGAACGCCTCAGGGGCGGGGAGCTGTTTTTT. Translation: CSVERLRGGELFF.